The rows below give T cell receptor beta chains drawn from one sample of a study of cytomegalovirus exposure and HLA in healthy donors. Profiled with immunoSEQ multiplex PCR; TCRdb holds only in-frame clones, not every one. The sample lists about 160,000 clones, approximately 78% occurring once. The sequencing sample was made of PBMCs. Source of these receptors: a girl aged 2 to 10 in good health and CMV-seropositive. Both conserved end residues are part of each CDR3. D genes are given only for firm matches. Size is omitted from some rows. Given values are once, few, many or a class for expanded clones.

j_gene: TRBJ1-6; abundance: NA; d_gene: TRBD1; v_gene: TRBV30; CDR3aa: CAWSLGQGLSSPLHF; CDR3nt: TGTGCCTGGAGTTTAGGACAGGGCCTTAGCTCACCCCTCCACTTT
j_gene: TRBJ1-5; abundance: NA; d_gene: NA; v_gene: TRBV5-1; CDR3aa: CASSLDSTGQPQHF; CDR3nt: TGCGCCAGCAGCTTGGACTCTACGGGGCAGCCCCAGCATTTT
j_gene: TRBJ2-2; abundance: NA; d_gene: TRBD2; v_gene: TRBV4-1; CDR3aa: CASSHPLLGGSTGELFF; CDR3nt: TGCGCCAGCAGCCACCCCCTATTGGGGGGGAGCACCGGGGAGCTGTTTTTT
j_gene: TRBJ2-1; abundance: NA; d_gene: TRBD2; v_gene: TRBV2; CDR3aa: CASSGQLAGERNEQFF; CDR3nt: TGTGCCAGCAGTGGGCAACTAGCGGGAGAGAGGAATGAGCAGTTCTTC
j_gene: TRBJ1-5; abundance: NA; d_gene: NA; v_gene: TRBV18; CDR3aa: CASSSVSNQPQHF; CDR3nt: TGTGCCAGCTCATCCGTTAGCAATCAGCCCCAGCATTTT
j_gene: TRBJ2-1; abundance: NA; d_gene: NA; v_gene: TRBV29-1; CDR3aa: CSVLLVEQFF; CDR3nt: TGCAGCGTTTTGTTAGTTGAGCAGTTCTTC
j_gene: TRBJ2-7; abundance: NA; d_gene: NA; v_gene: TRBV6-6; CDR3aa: CASSNPTTAERGEQYF; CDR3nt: TGTGCCAGCAGTAACCCAACAACAGCGGAACGGGGCGAGCAGTACTTC
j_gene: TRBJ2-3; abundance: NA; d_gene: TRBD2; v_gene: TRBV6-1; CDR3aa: CASSEGSGTVDTQYF; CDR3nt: TGTGCCAGCAGTGAAGGGAGCGGGACTGTGGATACGCAGTATTTT
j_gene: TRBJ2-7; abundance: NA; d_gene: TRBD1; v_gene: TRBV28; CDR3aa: CASRLQTGYSYEQYF; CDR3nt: TGTGCCAGCAGGCTCCAGACAGGGTATTCCTACGAGCAGTACTTC
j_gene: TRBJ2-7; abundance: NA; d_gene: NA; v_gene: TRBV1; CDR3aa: CTSSHAAPGLAGGNSTGEQYF; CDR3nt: TGCACCAGCAGCCACGCAGCCCCGGGACTAGCGGGAGGGAATAGTACGGGTGAGCAGTACTTC
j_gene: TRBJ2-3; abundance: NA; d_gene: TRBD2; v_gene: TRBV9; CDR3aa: CASSALAGGGVGGSTDTQYF; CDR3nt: TGTGCCAGCAGCGCCTTAGCGGGAGGAGGGGTGGGGGGGAGCACAGATACGCAGTATTTT
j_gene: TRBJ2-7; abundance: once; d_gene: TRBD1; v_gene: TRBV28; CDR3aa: CASSFAGQAYEQYF; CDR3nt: TGTGCCAGCAGTTTCGCCGGACAGGCCTACGAGCAGTACTTC
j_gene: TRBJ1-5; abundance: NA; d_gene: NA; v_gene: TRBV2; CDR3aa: CASSGEGATESNQPQHF; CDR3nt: TGTGCCAGCAGTGGTGAAGGGGCCACAGAAAGCAATCAGCCCCAGCATTTT
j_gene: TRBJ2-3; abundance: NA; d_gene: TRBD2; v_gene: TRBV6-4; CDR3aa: CASSAYSGSPGTDTQYF; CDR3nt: TGTGCCAGCAGTGCCTATAGCGGGAGCCCAGGCACAGATACGCAGTATTTT
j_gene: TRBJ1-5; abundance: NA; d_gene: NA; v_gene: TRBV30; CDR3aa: CAWSSGQGNQPQHF; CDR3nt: TGTGCCTGGAGTTCCGGGCAGGGGAATCAGCCCCAGCATTTT
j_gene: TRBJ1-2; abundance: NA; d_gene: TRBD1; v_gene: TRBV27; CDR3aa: CASSSVFDREVNYGYTF; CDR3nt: TGTGCCAGCAGTTCCGTATTTGACAGGGAAGTTAACTATGGCTACACCTTC
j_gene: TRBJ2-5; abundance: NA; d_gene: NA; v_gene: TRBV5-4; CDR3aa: CASSLANREETQYF; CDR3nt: TGTGCCAGCAGCTTGGCTAACAGGGAAGAGACCCAGTACTTC
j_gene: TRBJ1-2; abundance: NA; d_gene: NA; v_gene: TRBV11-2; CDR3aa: CASSTRPVQGGYTF; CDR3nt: TGTGCCAGCTCCACCCGTCCAGTCCAGGGTGGCTACACCTTC
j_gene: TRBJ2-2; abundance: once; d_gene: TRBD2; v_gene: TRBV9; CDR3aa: CASSVALSGRSDTGELFF; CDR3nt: TGTGCCAGCAGCGTAGCTCTTAGCGGGAGATCGGACACCGGGGAGCTGTTTTTT
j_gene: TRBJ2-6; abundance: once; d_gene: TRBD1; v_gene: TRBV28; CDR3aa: CASSPRQGAPSSSGANVLTF; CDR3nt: TGTGCCAGCAGTCCAAGACAGGGGGCGCCATCTAGCTCTGGGGCCAACGTCCTGACTTTC
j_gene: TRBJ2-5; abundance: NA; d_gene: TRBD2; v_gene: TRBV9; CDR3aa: CASSVESGSLETQYF; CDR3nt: TGTGCCAGCAGCGTAGAGAGCGGGAGTTTGGAGACCCAGTACTTC
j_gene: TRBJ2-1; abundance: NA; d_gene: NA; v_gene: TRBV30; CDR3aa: CAWSVHGIYNEQFF; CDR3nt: TGTGCCTGGAGTGTACACGGGATCTACAATGAGCAGTTCTTC
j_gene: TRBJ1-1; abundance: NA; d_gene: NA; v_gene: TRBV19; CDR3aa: CASSPPGTEAFF; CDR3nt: TGTGCCAGTAGTCCTCCCGGCACTGAAGCTTTCTTT
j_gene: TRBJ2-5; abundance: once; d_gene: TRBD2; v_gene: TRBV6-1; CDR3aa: CASRLLAASQETQYF; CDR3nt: TGTGCCAGCAGGCTCCTAGCGGCTTCCCAAGAGACCCAGTACTTC
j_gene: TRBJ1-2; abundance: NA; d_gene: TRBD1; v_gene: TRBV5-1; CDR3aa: CASSLGTGVNYGYTF; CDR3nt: TGCGCCAGCAGCTTGGGGACAGGGGTTAACTATGGCTACACCTTC
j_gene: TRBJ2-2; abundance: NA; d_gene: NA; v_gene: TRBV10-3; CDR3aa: CAISESLARNTGELFF; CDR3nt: TGTGCCATCAGTGAGTCCCTAGCGAGGAACACCGGGGAGCTGTTTTTT
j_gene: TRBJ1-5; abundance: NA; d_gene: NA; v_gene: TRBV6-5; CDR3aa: CASSQQGGGNQPQHF; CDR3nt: TGTGCCAGCAGCCAACAAGGGGGAGGCAATCAGCCCCAGCATTTT
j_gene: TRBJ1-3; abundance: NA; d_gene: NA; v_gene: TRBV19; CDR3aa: CASSIGETGNTIYF; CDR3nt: TGTGCCAGTAGTATCGGGGAGACTGGAAACACCATATATTTT
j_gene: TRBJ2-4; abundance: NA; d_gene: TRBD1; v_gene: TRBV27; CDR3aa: CASSLFPTGTGVPGSKNIQYF; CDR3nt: TGTGCCAGCAGTTTATTCCCCACCGGGACAGGGGTCCCCGGGTCCAAAAACATTCAGTACTTC
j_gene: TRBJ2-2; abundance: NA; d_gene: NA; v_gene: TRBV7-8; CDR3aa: CASSLVQGTGELFF; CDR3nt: TGTGCCAGCAGCTTAGTGCAGGGTACCGGGGAGCTGTTTTTT
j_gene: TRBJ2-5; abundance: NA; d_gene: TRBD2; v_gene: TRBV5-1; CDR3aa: CASSVLGGSSETQYF; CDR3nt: TGCGCCAGCAGTGTCCTCGGCGGGAGCTCTGAGACCCAGTACTTC
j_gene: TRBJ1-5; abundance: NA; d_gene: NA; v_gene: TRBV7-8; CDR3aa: CASSSLEPGALLYSNQPQHF; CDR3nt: TGTGCCAGCAGCTCACTAGAACCAGGGGCCCTTTTATATAGCAATCAGCCCCAGCATTTT
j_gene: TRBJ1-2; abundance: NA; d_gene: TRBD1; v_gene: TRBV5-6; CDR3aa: CASSGRRDRVDYGYTF; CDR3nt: TGTGCCAGCAGCGGAAGAAGGGACAGGGTGGACTATGGCTACACCTTC
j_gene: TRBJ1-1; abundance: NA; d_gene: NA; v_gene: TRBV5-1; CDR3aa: CASSWPSGNTEAFF; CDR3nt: TGCGCCAGCAGCTGGCCTTCAGGGAACACTGAAGCTTTCTTT
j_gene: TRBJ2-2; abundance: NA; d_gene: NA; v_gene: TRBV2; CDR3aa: CASSDRSGGELFF; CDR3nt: TGTGCCAGCAGTGACAGGTCCGGCGGGGAGCTGTTTTTT
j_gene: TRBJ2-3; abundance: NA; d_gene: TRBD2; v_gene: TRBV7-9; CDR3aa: CASSTLSSGRGGTDTQYF; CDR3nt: TGTGCCAGCAGCACCTTGAGTAGCGGGAGGGGGGGCACAGATACGCAGTATTTT
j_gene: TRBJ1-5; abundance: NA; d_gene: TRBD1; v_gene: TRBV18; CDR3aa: CASSRDRRNQPQHF; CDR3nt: TGTGCCAGCTCCAGGGACAGGAGAAATCAGCCCCAGCATTTT
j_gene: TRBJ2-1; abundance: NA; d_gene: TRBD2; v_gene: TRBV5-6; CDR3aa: CASSLGGLAGEGFF; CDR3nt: TGTGCCAGCAGCTTGGGGGGACTAGCGGGAGAAGGGTTCTTC
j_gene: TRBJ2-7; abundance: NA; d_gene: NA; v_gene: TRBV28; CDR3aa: CASSLGFGGSAYEQYF; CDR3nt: TGTGCCAGCAGTTTAGGGTTTGGGGGGAGTGCTTACGAGCAGTACTTC
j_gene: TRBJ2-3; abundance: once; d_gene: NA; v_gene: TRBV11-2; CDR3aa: CASSLVASTDTQYF; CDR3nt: TGTGCCAGCAGCTTAGTAGCTAGCACAGATACGCAGTATTTT
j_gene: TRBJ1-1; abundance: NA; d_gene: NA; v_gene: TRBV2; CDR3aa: CASSVEGTPYDTEAFF; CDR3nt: TGTGCCAGCAGTGTGGAGGGGACCCCTTACGACACTGAAGCTTTCTTT
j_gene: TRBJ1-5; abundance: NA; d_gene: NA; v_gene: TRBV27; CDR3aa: CASSTFTDRSQPQHF; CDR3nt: TGTGCCAGCAGTACATTCACAGACAGGAGTCAGCCCCAGCATTTT
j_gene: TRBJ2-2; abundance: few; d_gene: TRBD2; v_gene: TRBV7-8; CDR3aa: CASSLARLAGGNTGELFF; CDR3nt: TGTGCCAGCAGCTTAGCGAGGCTAGCGGGGGGAAACACCGGGGAGCTGTTTTTT
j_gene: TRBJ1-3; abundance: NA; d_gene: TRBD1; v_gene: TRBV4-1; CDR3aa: CASSDPPGQRPYTIYF; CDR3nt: TGCGCCAGCAGCGATCCACCGGGACAGCGACCTTACACCATATATTTT
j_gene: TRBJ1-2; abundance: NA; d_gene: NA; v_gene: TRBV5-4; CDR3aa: CASSFNRGQNGYTF; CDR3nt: TGTGCCAGCAGCTTTAATAGGGGCCAGAATGGCTACACCTTC
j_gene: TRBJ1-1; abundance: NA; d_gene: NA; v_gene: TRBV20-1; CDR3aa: CSASPGVEAFF; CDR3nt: TGCAGTGCTAGCCCGGGGGTGGAAGCTTTCTTT
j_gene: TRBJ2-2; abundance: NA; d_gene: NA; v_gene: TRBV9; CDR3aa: CASSVYSGSGELFF; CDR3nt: TGTGCCAGCAGCGTATATTCGGGGTCCGGGGAGCTGTTTTTT
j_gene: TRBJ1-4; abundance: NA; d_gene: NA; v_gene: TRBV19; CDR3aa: CASSIAGGGLFF; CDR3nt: TGTGCCAGTAGTATAGCTGGGGGGGGACTGTTTTTT
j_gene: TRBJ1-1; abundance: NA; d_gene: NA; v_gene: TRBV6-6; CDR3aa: CAGCFGVLGRNTEAFF; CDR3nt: TGTGCCGGTTGTTTTGGCGTTTTGGGCCGTAACACTGAAGCTTTCTTT
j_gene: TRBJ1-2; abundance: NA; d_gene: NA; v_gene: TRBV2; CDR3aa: CASLQAANYGYTF; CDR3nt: TGTGCCAGCCTGCAGGCCGCTAACTATGGCTACACCTTC
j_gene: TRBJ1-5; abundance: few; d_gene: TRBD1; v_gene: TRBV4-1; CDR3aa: CASSQWDRGLYSNQPQHF; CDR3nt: TGCGCCAGCAGCCAATGGGACAGGGGGCTGTATAGCAATCAGCCCCAGCATTTT
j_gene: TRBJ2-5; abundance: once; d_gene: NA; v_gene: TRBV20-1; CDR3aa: CSALLLETQYF; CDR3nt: TGCAGTGCTCTGTTATTGGAGACCCAGTACTTC
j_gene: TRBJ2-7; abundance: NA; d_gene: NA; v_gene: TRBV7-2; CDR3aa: CASSEPHEQYF; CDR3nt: TGTGCCAGCAGCGAGCCCCACGAGCAGTACTTC
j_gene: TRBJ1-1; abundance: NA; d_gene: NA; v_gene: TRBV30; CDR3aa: CAWSVWGPNTEAFF; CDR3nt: TGTGCCTGGAGTGTATGGGGCCCGAACACTGAAGCTTTCTTT
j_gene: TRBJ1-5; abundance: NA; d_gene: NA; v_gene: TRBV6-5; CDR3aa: CASSHREGQPQHF; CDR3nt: TGTGCCAGCAGCCACAGGGAAGGACAGCCCCAGCATTTT